This T cell receptor (beta chain) was captured by sequencing in a study of blood T cell repertoires in COVID-19. Study in general: T cells, B-cell-depleted T cells, or PBMCs supplied cDNA or gDNA.

Clones were sequenced by immunoSEQ multiplex PCR, and TCRdb holds only the in-frame ones, with some missing. There are 200,000 to 250,000 clones in the sample; 75% to 90% occur only once, and approximately 5.2% lies in the top ten. Per germline, CDR1 SQVTM and CDR2 ANQGSEA. CDR3 length equals 13 residues. The V and J ends lost 7 bases and 11 bases, in that order; junction bases with no gene match: 9. This sequence originates from a woman aged 70 to 79 with COVID-19, enrolled during active disease. The chain is built from TRBV29-1 and TRBJ2-4, with 12 nucleotides matching TRBD2. The sequenced sample was peripheral blood. The CDR3 nucleotides are TGCAGCGGAAGGACTAGCGGGAAAGAGGTTCAGTACTTC. It yields the protein CSGRTSGKEVQYF.